This T cell receptor beta chain is from a study of blood T cell repertoires in COVID-19. About the study: Material from acute and convalescent COVID-19 was sourced from the United States, Italy and Spain. PBMCs, B-cell-depleted T cells, or T cells provided the cDNA or gDNA that made up the material.

The table came from immunoSEQ multiplex PCR; TCRdb's copy has only in-frame clones and leaves some out. In the table there are some 260,000 clones, more than 75% of which are singletons. The CDR3 has 16 amino acids. Trimming took 4 bases from V and 0 from J, leaving 14 bases between them. The germline gives CDR1 SGHKS, CDR2 YYEKEE (reference sequence). This chain joins TRBV5-5 and TRBJ2-4; D is possibly TRBD1 (7 bases). This receptor was taken from a woman in her 40s who had recovered from COVID-19. Material: peripheral blood. CDR3 in DNA: TGTGCCAGCAGCCAGGGGGGCGTACTAGCCAAAAACATTCAGTACTTC. It specifies CASSQGGVLAKNIQYF.